This is a list of T cell receptor beta chains from one sample in a study of T cells in localized non-small cell lung cancer. The method was immunoSEQ multiplex PCR; TCRdb's version includes in-frame clones alone and lacks a portion of them. Of a few thousand clones detected, around 21% appear once; the ten largest clones hold roughly 21%. The source was lung tumor tissue, collected before any cancer treatment. Receptors were obtained from a male donor aged 60 or over with stage II lung adenocarcinoma. The CDR3 runs from the conserved cysteine through the conserved F or W. Fields, in order: CDR3 length, V gene, clone size, D gene, J gene, CDR3 protein, CDR3 DNA. D genes are given only for firm matches. Only part of the rows carry a size: once, few, many, or a class if the clone is expanded.

cdr3_length: 15; v_call: TRBV9; clone_size: -; d_call: -; j_call: TRBJ2-3; cdr3_aa: CASSVGGAGTDTQYF; cdr3_nt: TGTGCCAGCAGCGTAGGGGGGGCGGGCACAGATACGCAGTATTTT
cdr3_length: 16; v_call: TRBV6-8; clone_size: medium-sized; d_call: -; j_call: TRBJ1-1; cdr3_aa: CASSSHLQSMNTEAFF; cdr3_nt: TGTGCCAGCAGTTCCCACCTACAGAGCATGAACACTGAAGCTTTCTTT
cdr3_length: 15; v_call: TRBV19; clone_size: large; d_call: -; j_call: TRBJ1-2; cdr3_aa: CASSPSSSPNYGYTF; cdr3_nt: TGTGCCAGTAGTCCTTCCTCCAGTCCTAACTATGGCTACACCTTC
cdr3_length: 13; v_call: TRBV6-8; clone_size: large; d_call: -; j_call: TRBJ2-2; cdr3_aa: CASSYLGSGELFF; cdr3_nt: TGTGCCAGCAGTTACTTGGGTTCAGGGGAGCTGTTTTTT
cdr3_length: 14; v_call: TRBV18; clone_size: few; d_call: -; j_call: TRBJ1-1; cdr3_aa: CASSPDGQNTEAFF; cdr3_nt: TGTGCCAGCTCACCCGACGGACAGAACACTGAAGCTTTCTTT
cdr3_length: 13; v_call: TRBV6-8; clone_size: -; d_call: -; j_call: TRBJ1-2; cdr3_aa: CAIRSAGSSGYTF; cdr3_nt: TGTGCCATCAGGAGCGCAGGGTCCTCCGGCTACACCTTC
cdr3_length: 17; v_call: TRBV6-8; clone_size: medium-sized; d_call: -; j_call: TRBJ1-1; cdr3_aa: CASSRHGGATGGTEAFF; cdr3_nt: TGTGCCAGCAGCCGACATGGAGGGGCCACGGGGGGTACTGAAGCTTTCTTT
cdr3_length: 16; v_call: TRBV19; clone_size: -; d_call: TRBD1; j_call: TRBJ1-1; cdr3_aa: CASKSGGAYAAGKAFF; cdr3_nt: TGTGCCAGTAAATCAGGGGGCGCTTATGCGGCAGGGAAAGCTTTCTTT
cdr3_length: 15; v_call: TRBV11-3; clone_size: medium-sized; d_call: -; j_call: TRBJ1-5; cdr3_aa: CASSDGGPSNQPQHF; cdr3_nt: TGTGCCAGCAGTGATGGGGGCCCTTCCAATCAGCCCCAGCATTTT
cdr3_length: 15; v_call: TRBV6-8; clone_size: few; d_call: -; j_call: TRBJ2-5; cdr3_aa: CASSYDSLEGETQYF; cdr3_nt: TGTGCCAGCAGTTATGACAGCTTAGAGGGGGAGACCCAGTACTTC
cdr3_length: 14; v_call: TRBV19; clone_size: few; d_call: -; j_call: TRBJ1-4; cdr3_aa: CASSIRQVNEKLFF; cdr3_nt: TGTGCCAGTAGTATTCGGCAGGTTAATGAAAAACTGTTTTTT
cdr3_length: 15; v_call: TRBV6-8; clone_size: -; d_call: -; j_call: TRBJ2-7; cdr3_aa: CASRGMGVQFYEQYF; cdr3_nt: TGTGCCAGCAGGGGCATGGGGGTACAATTCTACGAGCAGTACTTC
cdr3_length: 13; v_call: TRBV19; clone_size: -; d_call: -; j_call: TRBJ2-3; cdr3_aa: CASSIVTTDTQYF; cdr3_nt: TGTGCCAGTAGTATAGTAACCACAGATACGCAGTATTTT
cdr3_length: 14; v_call: TRBV11-3; clone_size: few; d_call: -; j_call: TRBJ2-7; cdr3_aa: CASSHLDRSYEQYF; cdr3_nt: TGTGCCAGCAGCCATCTCGACAGGTCCTACGAGCAGTACTTC
cdr3_length: 16; v_call: TRBV19; clone_size: -; d_call: -; j_call: TRBJ2-1; cdr3_aa: CASSISWLARHNEQFF; cdr3_nt: TGTGCCAGTAGTATATCTTGGCTAGCGCGCCACAATGAGCAGTTCTTC
cdr3_length: 17; v_call: TRBV11-3; clone_size: -; d_call: TRBD1; j_call: TRBJ1-1; cdr3_aa: CASSWGVAGTGVAEAFF; cdr3_nt: TGTGCCAGCAGCTGGGGGGTTGCCGGGACAGGGGTCGCTGAAGCTTTCTTT
cdr3_length: 15; v_call: TRBV19; clone_size: -; d_call: TRBD2; j_call: TRBJ2-3; cdr3_aa: CASSRSGGSTDTQYF; cdr3_nt: TGTGCCAGTAGTCGTAGCGGGGGAAGCACAGATACGCAGTATTTT
cdr3_length: 16; v_call: TRBV11-3; clone_size: few; d_call: TRBD2; j_call: TRBJ2-7; cdr3_aa: CASSLNAAGASYEQYF; cdr3_nt: TGTGCCAGCAGCTTAAACGCAGCGGGGGCATCCTACGAGCAGTACTTC
cdr3_length: 17; v_call: TRBV11-3; clone_size: few; d_call: -; j_call: TRBJ1-5; cdr3_aa: CASSGAPGRHSNQPQHF; cdr3_nt: TGTGCCAGCAGCGGGGCTCCGGGCAGACATAGCAATCAGCCCCAGCATTTT
cdr3_length: 13; v_call: TRBV6-8; clone_size: few; d_call: TRBD2; j_call: TRBJ2-5; cdr3_aa: CASTIRLAETQYF; cdr3_nt: TGTGCCAGCACCATCAGACTAGCGGAGACCCAGTACTTC
cdr3_length: 12; v_call: TRBV18; clone_size: -; d_call: -; j_call: TRBJ1-1; cdr3_aa: CASSPEATTAFF; cdr3_nt: TGTGCCAGCTCACCAGAGGCGACAACGGCTTTCTTT
cdr3_length: 15; v_call: TRBV6-8; clone_size: -; d_call: -; j_call: TRBJ1-1; cdr3_aa: CASSYRPGGNTEAFF; cdr3_nt: TGTGCCAGCAGTTATCGGCCGGGTGGGAACACTGAAGCTTTCTTT
cdr3_length: 14; v_call: TRBV11-3; clone_size: -; d_call: -; j_call: TRBJ1-2; cdr3_aa: CASSLGALNYGYTF; cdr3_nt: TGTGCCAGCAGCTTGGGCGCGCTAAACTATGGCTACACCTTC
cdr3_length: 14; v_call: TRBV9; clone_size: few; d_call: -; j_call: TRBJ1-3; cdr3_aa: CASSPPTVGNTIYF; cdr3_nt: TGTGCCAGCAGCCCCCCGACGGTTGGAAACACCATATATTTT
cdr3_length: 16; v_call: TRBV6-8; clone_size: few; d_call: TRBD2; j_call: TRBJ2-3; cdr3_aa: CASSYSSGASTDTQYF; cdr3_nt: TGTGCCAGCAGTTACTCCAGCGGGGCGAGCACAGATACGCAGTATTTT
cdr3_length: 15; v_call: TRBV19; clone_size: hyperexpanded; d_call: TRBD2; j_call: TRBJ2-1; cdr3_aa: CASSITSGAYNEQFF; cdr3_nt: TGTGCCAGTAGTATTACTAGCGGGGCCTACAATGAGCAGTTCTTC
cdr3_length: 13; v_call: TRBV9; clone_size: large; d_call: -; j_call: TRBJ1-1; cdr3_aa: CASSVDGWTEAFF; cdr3_nt: TGTGCCAGCAGCGTAGATGGATGGACGGAAGCTTTCTTT
cdr3_length: 14; v_call: TRBV11-3; clone_size: few; d_call: TRBD1; j_call: TRBJ1-3; cdr3_aa: CASSIPGQGNTIYF; cdr3_nt: TGTGCCAGCAGCATACCGGGACAGGGAAACACCATATATTTT
cdr3_length: 15; v_call: TRBV11-3; clone_size: medium-sized; d_call: -; j_call: TRBJ2-1; cdr3_aa: CASSRSGLLDNEQFF; cdr3_nt: TGTGCCAGCAGCCGATCGGGACTTCTTGACAATGAGCAGTTCTTC
cdr3_length: 14; v_call: TRBV29-1; clone_size: -; d_call: -; j_call: TRBJ1-5; cdr3_aa: CSVVIVDSNQPQHF; cdr3_nt: TGCAGCGTTGTAATAGTAGATAGCAATCAGCCCCAGCATTTT
cdr3_length: 17; v_call: TRBV30; clone_size: -; d_call: TRBD2; j_call: TRBJ2-1; cdr3_aa: CAWSVMERGWYSNEQFF; cdr3_nt: TGTGCCTGGAGTGTAATGGAGCGGGGGTGGTATAGCAATGAGCAGTTCTTC
cdr3_length: 13; v_call: TRBV6-8; clone_size: medium-sized; d_call: -; j_call: TRBJ1-5; cdr3_aa: CASSFQEHQPQHF; cdr3_nt: TGTGCCAGCAGTTTCCAGGAACATCAGCCCCAGCATTTT
cdr3_length: 13; v_call: TRBV6-8; clone_size: -; d_call: TRBD1; j_call: TRBJ1-6; cdr3_aa: CASRTQGQAALHF; cdr3_nt: TGTGCCAGCAGGACTCAGGGACAGGCGGCCCTCCACTTT
cdr3_length: 13; v_call: TRBV6-8; clone_size: few; d_call: -; j_call: TRBJ2-5; cdr3_aa: CAISGNSQETQYF; cdr3_nt: TGTGCCATCAGTGGGAACAGCCAAGAGACCCAGTACTTC
cdr3_length: 15; v_call: TRBV14; clone_size: few; d_call: -; j_call: TRBJ2-3; cdr3_aa: CASSRKGPLPDTQYF; cdr3_nt: TGTGCCAGCAGCCGAAAGGGGCCACTCCCGGATACGCAGTATTTT
cdr3_length: 15; v_call: TRBV11-3; clone_size: -; d_call: TRBD2; j_call: TRBJ2-4; cdr3_aa: CASSSTRGGRNIQYF; cdr3_nt: TGTGCCAGCAGCTCTACGCGGGGGGGCAGGAACATTCAGTACTTC
cdr3_length: 12; v_call: TRBV9; clone_size: -; d_call: TRBD1; j_call: TRBJ1-6; cdr3_aa: CASSGTGGTLHF; cdr3_nt: TGTGCCAGCAGTGGGACAGGGGGAACCCTCCACTTT
cdr3_length: 15; v_call: TRBV6-8; clone_size: -; d_call: TRBD2; j_call: TRBJ2-7; cdr3_aa: CASRTGGRRGREQYF; cdr3_nt: TGTGCCAGCAGAACGGGAGGGAGGAGAGGGCGCGAGCAGTACTTC
cdr3_length: 13; v_call: TRBV19; clone_size: -; d_call: -; j_call: TRBJ2-5; cdr3_aa: CASSGQRSETQYF; cdr3_nt: TGTGCCAGTAGTGGTCAGAGGTCAGAGACCCAGTACTTC
cdr3_length: 13; v_call: TRBV6-8; clone_size: few; d_call: -; j_call: TRBJ1-4; cdr3_aa: CAISSAGEEKLFF; cdr3_nt: TGTGCCATCAGTTCTGCAGGGGAAGAAAAACTGTTTTTT
cdr3_length: 15; v_call: TRBV11-3; clone_size: -; d_call: -; j_call: TRBJ2-1; cdr3_aa: CASSLGGTAVYEQFF; cdr3_nt: TGTGCCAGCAGCTTGGGCGGGACGGCCGTTTATGAGCAGTTCTTC
cdr3_length: 14; v_call: TRBV11-3; clone_size: medium-sized; d_call: -; j_call: TRBJ2-7; cdr3_aa: CASSLGGINYEQYF; cdr3_nt: TGTGCCAGCAGCTTAGGAGGGATAAACTACGAGCAGTACTTC
cdr3_length: 16; v_call: TRBV6-8; clone_size: -; d_call: -; j_call: TRBJ2-3; cdr3_aa: CASSYTTGLPAQAQYF; cdr3_nt: TGTGCCAGCAGTTACACGACGGGACTTCCTGCTCAAGCGCAGTATTTT
cdr3_length: 15; v_call: TRBV9; clone_size: -; d_call: -; j_call: TRBJ1-2; cdr3_aa: CASPPNSLKMSGYTF; cdr3_nt: TGTGCCAGCCCACCGAACAGCCTAAAAATGAGCGGCTACACCTTC
cdr3_length: 16; v_call: TRBV19; clone_size: -; d_call: -; j_call: TRBJ1-2; cdr3_aa: CASSPGGYALGYGYTF; cdr3_nt: TGTGCCAGTTCTCCCGGTGGTTACGCCCTAGGCTATGGCTACACCTTC
cdr3_length: 15; v_call: TRBV5-1; clone_size: -; d_call: TRBD1; j_call: TRBJ1-6; cdr3_aa: CASSPSTGESSPLHF; cdr3_nt: TGCGCCAGCAGCCCCTCGACAGGGGAGAGCTCACCCCTCCACTTT
cdr3_length: 18; v_call: TRBV11-3; clone_size: medium-sized; d_call: TRBD2; j_call: TRBJ2-5; cdr3_aa: CASSLGTLMAGDLETQYF; cdr3_nt: TGTGCCAGCAGCCTCGGTACCCTAATGGCGGGGGATCTCGAGACCCAGTACTTC
cdr3_length: 14; v_call: TRBV9; clone_size: few; d_call: -; j_call: TRBJ1-3; cdr3_aa: CASSDRSSGNTIYF; cdr3_nt: TGTGCCAGCAGCGATCGGAGCTCTGGAAACACCATATATTTT
cdr3_length: 15; v_call: TRBV19; clone_size: -; d_call: TRBD1; j_call: TRBJ1-3; cdr3_aa: CASSRGDSSGNTIYF; cdr3_nt: TGTGCCAGTAGCCGAGGGGACAGCTCTGGAAACACCATATATTTT
cdr3_length: 15; v_call: TRBV6-8; clone_size: few; d_call: -; j_call: TRBJ2-7; cdr3_aa: CASSYGVDGAYEQYF; cdr3_nt: TGTGCCAGCAGTTACGGGGTGGACGGAGCTTACGAGCAGTACTTC
cdr3_length: 14; v_call: TRBV6-8; clone_size: -; d_call: -; j_call: TRBJ2-2; cdr3_aa: CASSYTGYTGELFF; cdr3_nt: TGTGCCAGCAGTTACACAGGGTACACCGGGGAGCTGTTTTTT
cdr3_length: 12; v_call: TRBV14; clone_size: -; d_call: -; j_call: TRBJ1-4; cdr3_aa: CASRGTNEKLFF; cdr3_nt: TGTGCCAGCAGGGGAACTAATGAAAAACTGTTTTTT
cdr3_length: 15; v_call: TRBV6-8; clone_size: few; d_call: -; j_call: TRBJ1-4; cdr3_aa: CASRLSDSQNEKLFF; cdr3_nt: TGTGCCAGCAGACTCTCGGACAGCCAGAATGAAAAACTGTTTTTT